The entry below describes one T cell receptor (beta chain). This sample is part of a study of cytomegalovirus exposure and HLA in healthy donors. The V gene lost 3 bases and the J gene lost 7 bases, with 15 bases spanning the gap. From germline, CDR1 is SQVTM and CDR2 ANQGSEA. The CDR3 covers 13 residues. The PCR made use of 60 Vbeta and 13 Jbeta primers. The data were produced by immunoSEQ multiplex PCR, yet TCRdb's version contains in-frame clones alone and is incomplete. This sample has approximately 150,000 clones, with 65% to 80% found just once. The chain joins TRBV29-1 to TRBJ1-1; TRBD1 might be the D (6 bases). The sequenced sample was PBMCs. This TCR was sampled from a male donor in good health and CMV-seronegative. The CDR3, as DNA: TGCAGCGTTGAGGGAGGGGGGTATGGTGAAGCTTTCTTT. Protein sequence: CSVEGGGYGEAFF.